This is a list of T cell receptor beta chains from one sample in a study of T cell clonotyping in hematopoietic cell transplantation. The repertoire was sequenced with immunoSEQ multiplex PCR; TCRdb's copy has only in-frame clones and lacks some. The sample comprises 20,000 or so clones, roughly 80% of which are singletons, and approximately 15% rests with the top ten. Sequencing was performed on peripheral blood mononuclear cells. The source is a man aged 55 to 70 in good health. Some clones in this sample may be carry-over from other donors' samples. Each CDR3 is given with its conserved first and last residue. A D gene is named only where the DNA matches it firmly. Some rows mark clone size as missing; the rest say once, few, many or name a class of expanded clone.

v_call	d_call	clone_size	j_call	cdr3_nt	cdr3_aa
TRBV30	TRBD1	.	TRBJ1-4	TGTGCCTGGAGTCCAGACAGGGGCGAAAAACTGTTTTTT	CAWSPDRGEKLFF
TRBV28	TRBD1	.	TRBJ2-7	TGTGCCAGCAGCCCGGACAGGGGCATTGTCTACGAGCAGTACTTC	CASSPDRGIVYEQYF
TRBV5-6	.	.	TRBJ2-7	TGTGCCAGCAGCTTGGGGTACGAGCAGTACTTC	CASSLGYEQYF
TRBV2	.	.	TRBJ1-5	TGTGCCAGCAGCCGGGAGCGAGGGGGCAATCAGCCCCAGCATTTT	CASSRERGGNQPQHF
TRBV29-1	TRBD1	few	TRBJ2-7	TGCAGCGTACTTAGACAGGGGGCAAGCTCCTACGAGCAGTACTTC	CSVLRQGASSYEQYF
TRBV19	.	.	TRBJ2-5	TGTGCCAGTAGTACAACACCGGAACAAGAGACCCAGTACTTC	CASSTTPEQETQYF
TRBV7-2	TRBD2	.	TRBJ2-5	TGTGCCAGCAGCTTTACCCTAGCGGTATGGGAGACCCAGTACTTC	CASSFTLAVWETQYF
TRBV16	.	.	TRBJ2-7	TGTGCCAGCAGCCACAAGCGCGACGAGCAGTACTTC	CASSHKRDEQYF
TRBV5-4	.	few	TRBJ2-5	TGTGCCAGCAGGTCACGGGCCGGGGAGACCCAGTACTTC	CASRSRAGETQYF
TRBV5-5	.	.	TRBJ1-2	TGTGCCAGCAGCTTGATATCGGGACCGTTCTATGGCTACACCTTC	CASSLISGPFYGYTF
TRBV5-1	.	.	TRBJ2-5	TGCGCCAGCAGCTTGGGGGAAGCGGAGTACCAAGAGACCCAGTACTTC	CASSLGEAEYQETQYF
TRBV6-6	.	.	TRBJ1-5	TGTGCCAGCAGACGATCGCAGGGAGGCAATCAGCCCCAGCATTTT	CASRRSQGGNQPQHF
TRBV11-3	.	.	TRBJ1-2	TGTGCCAGCAGCTTTTCAGGGAGAGATAACTATGGCTACACCTTC	CASSFSGRDNYGYTF
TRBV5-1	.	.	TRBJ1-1	TGCGCCAGCAGTACTGAGGTGGGCAGTCCTGAAGCTTTCTTT	CASSTEVGSPEAFF
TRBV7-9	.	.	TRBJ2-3	TGTGCCAGCAGCTCGAATATCCCGATTCCCTCCGATACGCAGTATTTT	CASSSNIPIPSDTQYF
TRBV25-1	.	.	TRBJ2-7	TGTGCCAGCAGCCCGCGTTCCTACGAGCAGTACTTC	CASSPRSYEQYF
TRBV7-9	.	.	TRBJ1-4	TGTGCCAGCAGCTTAGCTTGGGAACCTAATGAAAAACTGTTTTTT	CASSLAWEPNEKLFF
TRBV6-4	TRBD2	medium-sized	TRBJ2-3	TGTGCCAGCAGTGCCGGGACTAGCGGCACAGATACGCAGTATTTT	CASSAGTSGTDTQYF
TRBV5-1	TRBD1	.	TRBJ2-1	TGCGCCAGCAGATGGACAGGGACGGACAATGAGCAGTTCTTC	CASRWTGTDNEQFF
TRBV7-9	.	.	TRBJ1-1	TGTGCCAGCAGAGGAACAGTGAACACTGAAGCTTTCTTT	CASRGTVNTEAFF
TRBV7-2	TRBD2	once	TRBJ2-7	TGTGCCAGCAGCTTAGAGGGACTAGCCCCGTACGAGCAGTACTTC	CASSLEGLAPYEQYF
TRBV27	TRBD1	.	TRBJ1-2	TGTGCCAGCAGTGCGCGACAGGGCCATGGCTACACCTTC	CASSARQGHGYTF